This T cell receptor (beta chain) was retrieved from a study of memory CD4+ T cells and cytomegalovirus serostatus. Here immunoSEQ multiplex PCR was the method, and the copy in TCRdb shows in-frame clones only, minus some. The sample contains 35,000 to 45,000 clones, 79% of which appear only once. The sort gate was single viable CD3+CD4+CD8-CD45RO+ cells for memory CD4+ T cells. CMV serostatus came from serum IgG against pp150, pp28, p38, p52. The CDR3 sequence is 14 residues long. Trimming took 7 bases from V and 7 from J; bases not matched to a gene: 11. Germline V gene data show CDR1 as ENHRY and CDR2 as SYGVKD.

The chain combines TRBV10-3 with TRBJ1-2; TRBD1 matches 8 bases. The receptor comes from an adult in good health and CMV-seronegative. Source material: memory CD4+ T cells from blood. CDR3: CAIKAGGASGGYTF. The CDR3 bases are TGTGCCATCAAAGCAGGGGGCGCTTCGGGTGGCTACACCTTC.